The rows below give T cell receptor beta chains drawn from one sample of a study of blood T cell repertoires in COVID-19. Generated by immunoSEQ multiplex PCR, the TCRdb table keeps only in-frame clones and is missing some. The sample carries over 150,000 clones, roughly 80% recorded once. The sequenced sample was peripheral blood. The receptor source for this set is a woman aged 60-75 years with acute or convalescent COVID-19. Each CDR3 is given with its conserved first and last residue. Fields, in order: CDR3 length, J gene, D gene, clone size, V gene, CDR3 DNA, CDR3 protein. D genes are given only for firm matches. Some rows have no size entry. The others give once, few or many, or a class for an expanded clone.

CDR3 length: 15; J gene: TRBJ2-1; D gene: -; clone size: -; V gene: TRBV7-9; CDR3 DNA: TGTGCCAGCAGCGGGTTCGGGTGGGGGGACAATGAGCAGTTCTTC; CDR3 protein: CASSGFGWGDNEQFF
CDR3 length: 15; J gene: TRBJ1-1; D gene: TRBD1; clone size: once; V gene: TRBV5-1; CDR3 DNA: TGCGCCAGCAGCGGACTGACAGGGGTGGACACTGAAGCTTTCTTT; CDR3 protein: CASSGLTGVDTEAFF
CDR3 length: 14; J gene: TRBJ1-2; D gene: -; clone size: -; V gene: TRBV19; CDR3 DNA: TGTGCCAGTAGGCCCCAGGGATTCGTCTATGGCTACACCTTC; CDR3 protein: CASRPQGFVYGYTF
CDR3 length: 14; J gene: TRBJ2-2; D gene: -; clone size: once; V gene: TRBV9; CDR3 DNA: TGTGCCAGCAGCGTAGTTAGGAACACCGGGGAGCTGTTTTTT; CDR3 protein: CASSVVRNTGELFF
CDR3 length: 15; J gene: TRBJ1-6; D gene: TRBD1; clone size: -; V gene: TRBV7-9; CDR3 DNA: TGTGCCAGCAGCTTAGAACAGGGGGTAAATTCACCCCTCCACTTT; CDR3 protein: CASSLEQGVNSPLHF
CDR3 length: 13; J gene: TRBJ1-5; D gene: -; clone size: -; V gene: TRBV5-8; CDR3 DNA: TGTGCCAGCAGCCCCTCGGGGATTTGGCCCCAGCATTTT; CDR3 protein: CASSPSGIWPQHF
CDR3 length: 15; J gene: TRBJ1-6; D gene: TRBD1; clone size: few; V gene: TRBV5-6; CDR3 DNA: TGTGCCAGCAGCTTGGGACAGGGAATGAATTCACCCCTCCACTTT; CDR3 protein: CASSLGQGMNSPLHF
CDR3 length: 15; J gene: TRBJ1-1; D gene: -; clone size: few; V gene: TRBV6-5; CDR3 DNA: TGTGCCAGCAGACACCACGAAGGGGCCTACACTGAAGCTTTCTTT; CDR3 protein: CASRHHEGAYTEAFF
CDR3 length: 15; J gene: TRBJ1-6; D gene: TRBD1; clone size: once; V gene: TRBV6-5; CDR3 DNA: TGTGCCAGCAGTCTCGGGGGGACAGGGAATTCACCCCTCCACTTT; CDR3 protein: CASSLGGTGNSPLHF
CDR3 length: 13; J gene: TRBJ1-6; D gene: -; clone size: -; V gene: TRBV9; CDR3 DNA: TGTGCCAGCAGCGTAGACAGGAATTCACCCCTCCACTTT; CDR3 protein: CASSVDRNSPLHF
CDR3 length: 14; J gene: TRBJ2-3; D gene: -; clone size: -; V gene: TRBV3-1/TRBV3-2; CDR3 DNA: TGTGCCAGCCGTCAAGAGGGGGGGCCAGATACGCAGTATTTT; CDR3 protein: CASRQEGGPDTQYF
CDR3 length: 14; J gene: TRBJ2-1; D gene: TRBD2; clone size: -; V gene: TRBV6-5; CDR3 DNA: TGTGCCAGCAGTCGGACTAGCCTGAACAATGAGCAGTTCTTC; CDR3 protein: CASSRTSLNNEQFF
CDR3 length: 15; J gene: TRBJ2-1; D gene: TRBD1; clone size: -; V gene: TRBV5-1; CDR3 DNA: TGCGCCAGCAGCCTCACAGGGGGCTATTACAATGAGCAGTTCTTC; CDR3 protein: CASSLTGGYYNEQFF
CDR3 length: 14; J gene: TRBJ2-7; D gene: -; clone size: -; V gene: TRBV7-8; CDR3 DNA: TGTGCCAGCGGGGTACAGGGTTTTAGCTACGAGCAGTACTTC; CDR3 protein: CASGVQGFSYEQYF
CDR3 length: 17; J gene: TRBJ1-1; D gene: TRBD1; clone size: -; V gene: TRBV25-1; CDR3 DNA: TGTGCCAGCAGTGACCTGCTTTCCGGGACAGGGGGCACTGAAGCTTTCTTT; CDR3 protein: CASSDLLSGTGGTEAFF
CDR3 length: 15; J gene: TRBJ2-1; D gene: TRBD1; clone size: -; V gene: TRBV9; CDR3 DNA: TGTGCCAGCAGCGTAAGCTGGACAGGGTACAATGAGCAGTTCTTC; CDR3 protein: CASSVSWTGYNEQFF
CDR3 length: 14; J gene: TRBJ1-3; D gene: -; clone size: -; V gene: TRBV19; CDR3 DNA: TGTGCCAGTAGTATTTCGAGCTCTGGAAACACCATATATTTT; CDR3 protein: CASSISSSGNTIYF
CDR3 length: 12; J gene: TRBJ1-4; D gene: TRBD1; clone size: -; V gene: TRBV18; CDR3 DNA: TGTGCCAGCTCACCCTCCCAGGGGGGACTGTTTTTT; CDR3 protein: CASSPSQGGLFF
CDR3 length: 14; J gene: TRBJ1-1; D gene: TRBD1; clone size: -; V gene: TRBV9; CDR3 DNA: TGTGCCAGCAGCGTAGAGGGACAGGGGTTAGAAGCTTTCTTT; CDR3 protein: CASSVEGQGLEAFF
CDR3 length: 13; J gene: TRBJ1-1; D gene: -; clone size: -; V gene: TRBV11-2; CDR3 DNA: TGTGCCAGCAGCTTAGATGCAAGGGGCGAAGCTTTCTTT; CDR3 protein: CASSLDARGEAFF
CDR3 length: 13; J gene: TRBJ1-5; D gene: TRBD1; clone size: -; V gene: TRBV30; CDR3 DNA: TGTGCCTGGAGGGGACAGGGGGACCAGCCCCAGCATTTT; CDR3 protein: CAWRGQGDQPQHF
CDR3 length: 12; J gene: TRBJ1-2; D gene: -; clone size: once; V gene: TRBV6-6; CDR3 DNA: TGTGCCAGCAGTTCCGGGGGAACTGGCTACACCTTC; CDR3 protein: CASSSGGTGYTF
CDR3 length: 14; J gene: TRBJ1-4; D gene: TRBD1; clone size: -; V gene: TRBV28; CDR3 DNA: TGTGCCAGCGGAATTAGACAGGGTAATGAAAAACTGTTTTTT; CDR3 protein: CASGIRQGNEKLFF
CDR3 length: 14; J gene: TRBJ1-1; D gene: -; clone size: few; V gene: TRBV7-2; CDR3 DNA: TGTGCCAGCAGCTTGACAGTTATAAACACTGAAGCTTTCTTT; CDR3 protein: CASSLTVINTEAFF
CDR3 length: 16; J gene: TRBJ1-3; D gene: -; clone size: -; V gene: TRBV5-1; CDR3 DNA: TGCGCCAGCAGCTTGGGCCAGCGTGGCTCTGGAAACACCATATATTTT; CDR3 protein: CASSLGQRGSGNTIYF
CDR3 length: 19; J gene: TRBJ2-3; D gene: -; clone size: -; V gene: TRBV27; CDR3 DNA: TGTGCCAGCACCAACCGACTTTCGGGAGCGGGTTTTATCACAGATACGCAGTATTTT; CDR3 protein: CASTNRLSGAGFITDTQYF
CDR3 length: 18; J gene: TRBJ2-1; D gene: TRBD2; clone size: once; V gene: TRBV2; CDR3 DNA: TGTGCCAGCAGTGAGAATCCTAGCGGGGGTTTTTCCTACAATGAGCAGTTCTTC; CDR3 protein: CASSENPSGGFSYNEQFF
CDR3 length: 16; J gene: TRBJ2-1; D gene: TRBD2; clone size: once; V gene: TRBV3-1/TRBV3-2; CDR3 DNA: TGTGCCAGCAGCCATACGGGACTAGAGCTGAACGATGAGCAGTTCTTC; CDR3 protein: CASSHTGLELNDEQFF
CDR3 length: 13; J gene: TRBJ2-7; D gene: TRBD1; clone size: -; V gene: TRBV27; CDR3 DNA: TGTGCCAGCAGGCGAACAGGGGCCTACGAGCAGTACTTC; CDR3 protein: CASRRTGAYEQYF
CDR3 length: 13; J gene: TRBJ1-1; D gene: -; clone size: -; V gene: TRBV29-1; CDR3 DNA: TGCAGCGTTGAATCTCCCCTGAACACTGAAGCTTTCTTT; CDR3 protein: CSVESPLNTEAFF
CDR3 length: 15; J gene: TRBJ2-1; D gene: -; clone size: -; V gene: TRBV10-1; CDR3 DNA: TGCGCCAGCAGTGAGCACTCGAGCTCCTACAATGAGCAGTTCTTC; CDR3 protein: CASSEHSSSYNEQFF
CDR3 length: 16; J gene: TRBJ1-1; D gene: -; clone size: -; V gene: TRBV19; CDR3 DNA: TGTGCCAGTAGTTACCTCCCGGGGGGCGTGGGCACTGAAGCTTTCTTT; CDR3 protein: CASSYLPGGVGTEAFF
CDR3 length: 13; J gene: TRBJ1-5; D gene: TRBD1; clone size: -; V gene: TRBV30; CDR3 DNA: TGTGCCTGGAACGGACAGGCGGGTCAGCCCCAGCATTTT; CDR3 protein: CAWNGQAGQPQHF
CDR3 length: 17; J gene: TRBJ2-5; D gene: TRBD2; clone size: -; V gene: TRBV11-2; CDR3 DNA: TGTGCCAGCAGCTCCTATCCGACTAGCGGGGGATACGAGACCCAGTACTTC; CDR3 protein: CASSSYPTSGGYETQYF
CDR3 length: 13; J gene: TRBJ1-1; D gene: -; clone size: -; V gene: TRBV28; CDR3 DNA: TGTGCCAGCAGGGACAACATGAACACTGAAGCTTTCTTT; CDR3 protein: CASRDNMNTEAFF
CDR3 length: 15; J gene: TRBJ1-5; D gene: -; clone size: few; V gene: TRBV11-2; CDR3 DNA: TGTGCCAGCAGCCGGGGTCGGGAGAACAATCAGCCCCAGCATTTT; CDR3 protein: CASSRGRENNQPQHF
CDR3 length: 15; J gene: TRBJ1-4; D gene: TRBD1; clone size: -; V gene: TRBV15; CDR3 DNA: TGTGCCACCAGCAGCCGACAGGGTCCGACCGAAAAACTGTTTTTT; CDR3 protein: CATSSRQGPTEKLFF
CDR3 length: 17; J gene: TRBJ1-6; D gene: -; clone size: -; V gene: TRBV19; CDR3 DNA: TGTGCCAGTAGCATGACCCGGACTAGATTCTATAATTCACCCCTCCACTTT; CDR3 protein: CASSMTRTRFYNSPLHF
CDR3 length: 15; J gene: TRBJ1-6; D gene: TRBD1; clone size: -; V gene: TRBV11-2; CDR3 DNA: TGTGCCAGCAGCGCCCCGGGACAGGGGGCGAGATCCCTCCACTTT; CDR3 protein: CASSAPGQGARSLHF
CDR3 length: 13; J gene: TRBJ2-3; D gene: -; clone size: -; V gene: TRBV29-1; CDR3 DNA: TGCAGCGTTGATACCACAAGCACAGATACGCAGTATTTT; CDR3 protein: CSVDTTSTDTQYF
CDR3 length: 16; J gene: TRBJ2-2; D gene: -; clone size: -; V gene: TRBV5-4; CDR3 DNA: TGTGCCAGCAGCTTGGGTCCGGGGTCAAGGACCGGGGAGCTGTTTTTT; CDR3 protein: CASSLGPGSRTGELFF
CDR3 length: 14; J gene: TRBJ2-3; D gene: -; clone size: -; V gene: TRBV2; CDR3 DNA: TGTGCCAGCAGTGAAGCGCAGGGCACAGATACGCAGTATTTT; CDR3 protein: CASSEAQGTDTQYF
CDR3 length: 23; J gene: TRBJ1-4; D gene: TRBD1; clone size: -; V gene: TRBV10-3; CDR3 DNA: TGTGCCATCAGTGAGTCGATGGAGGACTCTACCTTGGGACAGGGAGGTTATAATGAAAAACTGTTTTTT; CDR3 protein: CAISESMEDSTLGQGGYNEKLFF
CDR3 length: 15; J gene: TRBJ1-1; D gene: TRBD1; clone size: -; V gene: TRBV2; CDR3 DNA: TGTGCCAGCAGCTTAGCCGGGACAGGGGGCGCGAGAGCTTTCTTT; CDR3 protein: CASSLAGTGGARAFF
CDR3 length: 17; J gene: TRBJ2-1; D gene: -; clone size: -; V gene: TRBV3-1/TRBV3-2; CDR3 DNA: TGTGCCAGCAGCCAAGATCCGGGCGGGGCTAGCTACAATGAGCAGTTCTTC; CDR3 protein: CASSQDPGGASYNEQFF
CDR3 length: 14; J gene: TRBJ1-4; D gene: TRBD1; clone size: -; V gene: TRBV2; CDR3 DNA: TGTGCCAGCAGTCCGGACAGGGGGAGGGAAAAACTGTTTTTT; CDR3 protein: CASSPDRGREKLFF
CDR3 length: 15; J gene: TRBJ1-1; D gene: TRBD1; clone size: -; V gene: TRBV15; CDR3 DNA: TGTGCCACCCGCGGTACAGGGGGGTACGGCACTGAAGCTTTCTTT; CDR3 protein: CATRGTGGYGTEAFF
CDR3 length: 13; J gene: TRBJ1-2; D gene: -; clone size: once; V gene: TRBV7-8; CDR3 DNA: TGTGCCAGCAGCTTAGCAGGAGGAGATGGCTACACCTTC; CDR3 protein: CASSLAGGDGYTF
CDR3 length: 15; J gene: TRBJ1-1; D gene: -; clone size: -; V gene: TRBV5-5; CDR3 DNA: TGTGCCAGCAGCTTGGCCGAGGCAACCAACACTGAAGCTTTCTTT; CDR3 protein: CASSLAEATNTEAFF
CDR3 length: 16; J gene: TRBJ2-1; D gene: -; clone size: -; V gene: TRBV10-3; CDR3 DNA: TGTGCCATCAGTGAGTCTATGGGCGGGTCTTACAATGAGCAGTTCTTC; CDR3 protein: CAISESMGGSYNEQFF